This T cell receptor beta chain is drawn from a study of identical twins. This clonotype was counted a few times. Its target is unknown. Unique molecular identifiers were present on the cDNA, which also gained a universal primer site by template switching. TCRdb re-called the 5' RACE reads with MiXCR, one entry per CDR3 protein. This table holds some 320,000 distinct CDR3 sequences, 9% to 15% found once. V lost 2 bases and J 0 bases, leaving 12 bases between the germline ends. From germline, CDR1 is MNHEY and CDR2 SMNVEV (reference sequence). CDR3 length equals 16 residues. Study findings and constraints: Analyses of zero insertions could, in part, be confounded by invariant MAIT and iNKT cells.

These same data were also listed under a study on yellow fever vaccine responses in identical twins.

This sequence joins TRBV27 and TRBJ2-3; D gene unclear. The sequenced sample consisted of CD8+ T cells sorted from blood. The sequence was obtained from a woman in her late teens or twenties in good health. CDR3 nucleotides: TGTGCCAGCAGTTTAAGCCGGTCGGCAAGCACAGATACGCAGTATTTT. It is translated as CASSLSRSASTDTQYF.